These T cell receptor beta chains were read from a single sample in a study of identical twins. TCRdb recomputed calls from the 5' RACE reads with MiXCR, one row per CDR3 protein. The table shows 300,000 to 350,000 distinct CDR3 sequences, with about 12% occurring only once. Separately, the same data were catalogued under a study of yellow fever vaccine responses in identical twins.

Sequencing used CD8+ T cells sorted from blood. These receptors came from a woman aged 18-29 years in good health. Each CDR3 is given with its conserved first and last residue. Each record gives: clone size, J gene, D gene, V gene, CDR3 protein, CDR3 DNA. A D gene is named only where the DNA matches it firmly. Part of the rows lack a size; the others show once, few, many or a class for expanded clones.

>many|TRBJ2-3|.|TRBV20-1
CSARGTGTEALTQYF
TGCAGTGCTAGAGGAACCGGGACTGAGGCTTTAACGCAGTATTTT
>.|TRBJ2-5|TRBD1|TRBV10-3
CAISEVDRGRETQYF
TGTGCCATCAGTGAGGTAGACAGGGGGCGCGAGACCCAGTACTTC
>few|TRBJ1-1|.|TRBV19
CASSFAGDTEAFF
TGTGCCAGTAGTTTTGCAGGGGACACTGAAGCTTTCTTT
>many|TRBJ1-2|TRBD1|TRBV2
CASSVTPQGKTATPNYGYTF
TGTGCCAGCAGTGTAACTCCACAGGGGAAGACCGCCACTCCTAACTATGGCTACACCTTC
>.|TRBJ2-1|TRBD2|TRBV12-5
CASGFPATSGSHNEQFF
TGTGCTAGTGGTTTCCCCGCGACTAGCGGGAGCCACAATGAGCAGTTCTTC
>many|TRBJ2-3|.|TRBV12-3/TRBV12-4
CASTDWRGGGGLTDTQYF
TGTGCCAGCACAGATTGGAGAGGGGGCGGGGGGCTCACAGATACGCAGTATTTT
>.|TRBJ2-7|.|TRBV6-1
CASSEATGTAYEQYF
TGTGCCAGCAGTGAAGCGACGGGGACGGCCTACGAGCAGTACTTC
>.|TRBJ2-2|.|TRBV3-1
CASSELIGELENTGELFF
TGTGCCAGCAGCGAACTGATCGGCGAACTAGAGAACACCGGGGAGCTGTTTTTT
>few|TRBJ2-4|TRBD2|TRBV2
CASWRGGQNIQYF
TGTGCCAGCTGGCGGGGGGGGCAAAACATTCAGTACTTC
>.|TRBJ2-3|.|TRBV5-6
CASGPRVHSDTQYF
TGTGCCAGCGGCCCCCGGGTCCACTCTGATACGCAGTATTTT
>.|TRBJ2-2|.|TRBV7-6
CASTISKEGTNTGELFF
TGTGCCAGCACCATTAGCAAGGAGGGGACGAACACCGGGGAGCTGTTTTTT
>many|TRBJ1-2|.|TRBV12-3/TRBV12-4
CASNLDRNYGYTF
TGTGCCAGCAACCTGGACAGAAACTATGGCTACACCTTC
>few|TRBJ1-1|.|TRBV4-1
CASSLGGQGITEAFF
TGCGCCAGCAGCCTTGGTGGTCAGGGGATAACTGAAGCTTTCTTT
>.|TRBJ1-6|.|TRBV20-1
CSARKVRQESYNSPLHF
TGCAGTGCTAGAAAGGTCAGACAAGAATCCTATAATTCACCCCTCCACTTT